One sample yielded the 28 T cell receptor beta chains listed below, sequenced in a study of control samples from healthy donors and cancer patients. Using immunoSEQ multiplex PCR, the repertoire was profiled, and TCRdb retains in-frame clones only, with some absent. The sample carries about 75,000 clones, more than 80% recorded once. The specimen sequenced was blood. These receptors came from a middle-aged man in good health.

The rearrangement joins TRBV28 to TRBJ2-1, with D possibly being TRBD1 or TRBD2 (5 bases each). The germline V gene has CDR1 MDHEN and CDR2 SYDVKM. This CDR3 has 15 residues. V lost 3 bases and J lost 6, with 15 bases in between. The CDR3 loop is CASSLPGPTGNEQFF. CDR3 nucleotide sequence: TGTGCCAGCAGTTTGCCGGGACCCACGGGCAATGAGCAGTTCTTC.

This chain joins TRBV29-1 and TRBJ2-7; D not resolved. Germline V gene data show CDR1 as SQVTM and CDR2 as ANQGSEA. Trimming pared 7 bases from V and 2 bases from J, leaving 9 bases between. This CDR3 region has 11 residues. The CDR3 loop is CSAESAYEQYF. The CDR3 region has the DNA TGCAGCGCAGAATCCGCCTACGAGCAGTACTTC.

The chain links TRBV30 to TRBJ1-1; no definite D call. Germline CDR1 and CDR2: GTSNPN and SVGIG (reference sequence). V was trimmed by 4 bases and J by 1 base, leaving 10 bases between them. The CDR3 runs to 13 residues. CDR3 loop: CAWNKGTNTEAFF. The CDR3 nucleotides read TGTGCCTGGAATAAGGGCACGAACACTGAAGCTTTCTTT.

The chain joins TRBV12-5 to TRBJ2-1; no firm D call. Germline V lookup: CDR1 LGHNT, CDR2 FRNRAP. This CDR3 is built from 11 residues. V gave up 2 bases and J gave up 8 bases, with 4 bases separating them. The CDR3 DNA follows: TGTGCTAGTGGTTTGAAACATGAGCAGTTCTTC. It encodes CASGLKHEQFF.

This clone was observed a few times. This rearrangement joins TRBV4-1 to TRBJ1-5; D is uncertain. The V end lost 0 bases, the J end lost 10 bases, and 7 bases lay between the germline ends. This CDR3 has 12 residues. Germline V lookup: CDR1 MGHRA, CDR2 YSYEKL. The CDR3 DNA reads as TGCGCCAGCAGCCAAGATCGGGGTCCCCAGCATTTT. The encoded protein is CASSQDRGPQHF.

The V gene is TRBV6-5, the J gene TRBJ1-4, with a possible D match to TRBD1 (5 bases). V was pared by 2 bases and J by 3 bases, with 10 bases between. Looked up from germline, CDR1 is MNHEY and CDR2 is SVGAGI. The CDR3 sequence is 15 residues long. The DNA for the CDR3 is TGTGCCAGCAGTTACAGGGGTTCGCCTAATGAAAAACTGTTTTTT. Protein: CASSYRGSPNEKLFF.

The chain links TRBV4-1 to TRBJ1-2; D is ambiguous. The CDR3 contains 13 residues. The V end lost 4 bases, the J end lost 6 bases, and 12 bases lay between the germline ends. Germline V CDR1 and CDR2: MGHRA, YSYEKL. DNA for the CDR3: TGCGCCAGCAGCCCCAGTCACGGGGATGGCTACACCTTC. Residues: CASSPSHGDGYTF.

In regard to this clone: This CDR3 is also generated by other DNA sequences in the sample. The gene calls are TRBV24-1 and TRBJ1-1; no clear D. From germline, CDR1 is KGHDR and CDR2 SFDVKD. CDR3 length: 13 residues. The V gene lost 1 base and the J gene lost 8 bases, with 10 bases spanning the gap. The DNA for the CDR3 is TGTGCCACCAGTGATTTTCGGGGAACCGAAGCTTTCTTT. It yields the protein CATSDFRGTEAFF.

The chain couples TRBV14 to TRBJ2-1; D is uncertain. This CDR3 is built from 11 residues. Germline values: CDR1 SGHDN, CDR2 FVKESK. The V and J ends lost 0 bases and 9 bases respectively, with 3 bases between them. CDR3: CASSQDGEQFF. The CDR3 DNA sequence: TGTGCCAGCAGCCAAGATGGTGAGCAGTTCTTC.

The rearrangement links TRBV7-2 to TRBJ2-1; unclear D gene. CDR3 length equals 10 residues. Germline values: CDR1 SGHTA, CDR2 FQGNSA. V was shortened by 8 bases and J by 5 bases, with 4 bases between the two germline ends. The CDR3 spells CASGDNEQFF. The CDR3 bases are TGTGCCAGCGGCGACAATGAGCAGTTCTTC.

V and J are TRBV30 and TRBJ2-1; D not certain. Germline V gives CDR1 GTSNPN, CDR2 SVGIG (reference sequence). V was clipped by 5 bases and J by 2 bases, with 13 bases between them. The CDR3 totals 14 residues. The CDR3 bases are TGTGCCTGGTGCCCGGACCGTACCTACAATGAGCAGTTCTTC. This encodes CAWCPDRTYNEQFF.

The chain links TRBV21-1 to TRBJ1-4; the table's D call, TRBD1, has no DNA check behind it. TRBV21-1 is classified as a pseudogene. The CDR3 length is 13 residues. The CDR3 nucleotides are TGTGCCAGCACCCGACAGGGAGGAGAAAAACTGTTTTTT. Amino acids: CASTRQGGEKLFF.

This clone was counted once. The chain's CDR3 is CSVHFMTDGYTF. CDR3 coding DNA: TGCAGCGTCCATTTTATGACGGATGGCTACACCTTC. J is TRBJ1-2 and V is TRBV29-1; D unclear. Germline values: CDR1 SQVTM, CDR2 ANQGSEA. V was trimmed by 6 bases and J by 6 bases, leaving 14 bases between them. The CDR3 sequence is 12 residues long.

This clone was counted a few times. The chain carries TRBV5-1 and TRBJ2-7, with 7 bases matching TRBD2. This CDR3 has 15 amino acids. With 4 bases clipped from V and 4 bases from J, the junction kept 11 bases outside the gene matches. From germline, CDR1 is SGHRS and CDR2 YFSETQ. For the CDR3, the DNA is TGCGCCAGCAGCCCTCTTAGCGGGCCCGTTTACGAGCAGTACTTC. This sequence encodes CASSPLSGPVYEQYF.

This clone turned up a few times. The chain joins TRBV6-6 to TRBJ2-6; 7 bases agree with TRBD1. The CDR3 sequence is 17 residues long. Trimming at V came to 5 bases and at J to 0 bases, leaving 7 bases not matched to a gene. Germline V gene sequence: CDR1 MNHNY, CDR2 SVGAGI (reference sequence). DNA of the CDR3: TGTGCCAGCAGTCCCCGGGACAGCCCCTCTGGGGCCAACGTCCTGACTTTC. Protein product: CASSPRDSPSGANVLTF.

The chain combines TRBV7-9 with TRBJ1-3, with TRBD1 as a possible D gene (6 bases). The V end lost 4 bases, the J end lost 5 bases, and 21 bases lay between the germline ends. The CDR3 has 17 residues. Germline CDR1 reads SEHNR; CDR2 reads FQNEAQ (reference sequence). The CDR3 is CASSSPSDSPGRNTIYF. The CDR3 DNA is TGTGCCAGCAGCTCCCCCTCGGACAGCCCCGGCCGAAACACCATATATTTT.

This clone was found once. The CDR3 DNA sequence: TGTGCCAGCAGCTTAGGGGTTAGCGGGAAGGCAGGTGAGCAGTTCTTC. Amino acids: CASSLGVSGKAGEQFF. The chain links TRBV11-2 to TRBJ2-1; 8 nucleotides align to TRBD2. In germline, CDR1 is SGHAT, CDR2 FQNNGV. The length of the CDR3 is 16 residues. The J segment lost 9 bases and the V segment lost 1 base, leaving 11 bases of the junction unmatched.

This clone was found once. The V gene is TRBV6-5, the J gene TRBJ1-1, with unresolved D. Trimming stripped 6 bases from V and 2 bases from J, with 7 bases between. CDR1 and CDR2 (germline): MNHEY, SVGAGI. The CDR3 sequence is 12 residues long. The CDR3 sequence is CASSKLNTEAFF. The CDR3 DNA sequence: TGTGCCAGCAGCAAACTTAACACTGAAGCTTTCTTT.

This rearrangement joins TRBV5-1 to TRBJ2-3; 11 positions agree with TRBD2. CDR1 and CDR2 from the germline V gene are SGHRS and YFSETQ. With V trimmed by 4 bases and J by 1 base, 2 bases remained unmatched. The CDR3 runs 15 residues. The CDR3 loop reads CASSRGLAGTDTQYF. In DNA, the CDR3 is TGCGCCAGCAGCCGGGGACTAGCGGGCACAGATACGCAGTATTTT.

The chain uses TRBV7-3 and TRBJ2-2; perhaps D is TRBD1 or TRBD2 (6 bases each). Germline values: CDR1 SGHTA, CDR2 FQGTGA. Trimming shortened V by 2 bases and J by 14 bases, and 15 bases separated the two germline ends. CDR3 length: 13 amino acids. The CDR3 sequence: CASSLWSGAELFF. The CDR3 DNA follows: TGTGCCAGCAGCTTATGGTCGGGGGCTGAACTGTTTTTT.

The V gene is TRBV7-8, the J gene TRBJ1-5; TRBD1 matches 7 bases. The CDR3 is 15 residues long. V was pared by 6 bases and J by 0 bases, with 5 bases of the junction left unmatched. In germline, CDR1 is SGHVS, CDR2 FQNEAQ. The chain's CDR3 is CASSSRQGSNQPQHF. Here the CDR3 DNA reads TGTGCCAGCAGTTCCCGACAGGGTAGCAATCAGCCCCAGCATTTT.

A note on this clone: The junction differs from germline at one of its ends, possibly a read error. The J gene is TRBJ2-2, the V gene TRBV7-8; 7 bases fit TRBD2. The CDR3 runs 15 residues. Germline CDR1 SGHVS, CDR2 FQNEAQ. CDR3 amino acids: CASSLAVANTGELFF. The CDR3 DNA reads TGTGCCAGCAGCCTAGCGGTCGCGAACACCGGGGAGCTGTTTTTT.

V gene TRBV30 combines with J gene TRBJ2-2; the match to TRBD2 covers 7 bases. V shed 3 bases, J shed 7 bases, and the junction held 5 bases outside the gene matches. Per germline, CDR1 GTSNPN and CDR2 SVGIG (reference sequence). The CDR3 loop spans 13 amino acids. DNA for the CDR3: TGTGCCTGGAGGACTCTAGCGGTCGGGGAGCTGTTTTTT. Protein sequence: CAWRTLAVGELFF.

The genes are TRBV3-1 (or the pseudogene TRBV3-2) and TRBJ2-7; 8 nucleotides agree with TRBD1. This CDR3 comprises 16 residues. Germline V gives CDR1 LGHDT, CDR2 YNNKEL (reference sequence). The V segment lost 0 bases and the J segment 3 bases; nucleotides outside the gene matches: 7. The CDR3 nucleotides read TGTGCCAGCAGCCAAGAACCTGGGACAGGCCTCTACGAGCAGTACTTC. Amino acid sequence: CASSQEPGTGLYEQYF.

This chain uses TRBV4-3 with TRBJ2-1; tentative D call: TRBD2 (6 bases). The ends were cut back, 1 base at V and 7 bases at J, with 11 bases in the middle. The CDR3 consists of 14 residues. In germline, CDR1 is LGHNA, CDR2 YSLEER. The CDR3 here is CASSQGPGGNEQFF. CDR3 coding DNA: TGCGCCAGCAGCCAAGGGCCCGGGGGAAATGAGCAGTTCTTC.

CDR3 amino acids: CASSGLAASSYNEQFF. The CDR3 region has the DNA TGTGCCAGTAGTGGACTAGCGGCGAGCTCCTACAATGAGCAGTTCTTC. The chain has TRBV19 and TRBJ2-1, with TRBD2 matching over 10 bases. The CDR3 spans 16 residues. Germline V gives CDR1 LNHDA, CDR2 SQIVND (reference sequence). V lost 5 bases, J lost 0 bases, and 4 bases stayed unmatched.

This sequence joins TRBV7-2 and TRBJ2-1; 9 bases line up with TRBD2. The V and J ends lost 6 bases and 0 bases, in that order; junction bases with no gene match: 3. This CDR3 has 15 amino acids. CDR1 and CDR2 from the germline V gene are SGHTA and FQGNSA. This CDR3 reads CASSLAGLSYNEQFF. The CDR3, as DNA: TGTGCCAGCAGTCTAGCGGGACTCTCCTACAATGAGCAGTTCTTC.

The table lists this clone with a count of one. The V call is TRBV3-1 (or the pseudogene TRBV3-2), the J call TRBJ2-3; no definite D call. Germline V gives CDR1 LGHDT, CDR2 YNNKEL (reference sequence). V was clipped by 2 bases and J by 8 bases, with 5 bases between them. The CDR3 is 11 residues long. CDR3 region: CASSQYGTQYF. The CDR3, as DNA: TGTGCCAGCAGCCAATACGGTACGCAGTATTTT.